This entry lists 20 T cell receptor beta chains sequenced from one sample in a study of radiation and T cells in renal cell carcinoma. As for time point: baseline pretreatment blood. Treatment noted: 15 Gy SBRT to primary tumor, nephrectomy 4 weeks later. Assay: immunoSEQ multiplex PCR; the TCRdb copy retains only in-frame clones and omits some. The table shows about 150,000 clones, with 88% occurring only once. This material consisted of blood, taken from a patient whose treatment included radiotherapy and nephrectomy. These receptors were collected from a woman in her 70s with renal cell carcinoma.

The CDR3 DNA sequence: TGCGCCAGCAGCCAAAATCACAGGGGTGCTGAAGCTTTCTTT. Translation: CASSQNHRGAEAFF. The chain uses TRBV4-3 and TRBJ1-1; 7 bases are a match to TRBD1. The CDR3 consists of 14 residues. Germline CDR1 is LGHNA and CDR2 is YSLEER. V was pared by 2 bases and J by 6 bases, with 6 bases of the junction left unmatched.

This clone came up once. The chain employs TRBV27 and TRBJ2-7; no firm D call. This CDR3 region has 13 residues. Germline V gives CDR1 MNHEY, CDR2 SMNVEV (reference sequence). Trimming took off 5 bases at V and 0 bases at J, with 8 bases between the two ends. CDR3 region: CASSPYISYEQYF. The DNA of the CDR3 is TGTGCCAGCAGTCCCTACATCTCCTACGAGCAGTACTTC.

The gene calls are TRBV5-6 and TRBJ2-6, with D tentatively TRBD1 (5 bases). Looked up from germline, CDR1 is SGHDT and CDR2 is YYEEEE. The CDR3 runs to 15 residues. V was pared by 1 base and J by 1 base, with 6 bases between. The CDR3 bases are TGTGCCAGCAGCTTGACAGGATCTGGGGCCAACGTCCTGACTTTC. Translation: CASSLTGSGANVLTF.

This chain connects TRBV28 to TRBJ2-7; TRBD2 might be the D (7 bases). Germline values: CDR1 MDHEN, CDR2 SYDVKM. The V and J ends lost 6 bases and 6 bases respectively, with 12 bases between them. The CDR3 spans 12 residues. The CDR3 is CASRGGRGEQYF. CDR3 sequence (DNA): TGTGCCAGCAGGGGGGGGCGCGGCGAGCAGTACTTC.

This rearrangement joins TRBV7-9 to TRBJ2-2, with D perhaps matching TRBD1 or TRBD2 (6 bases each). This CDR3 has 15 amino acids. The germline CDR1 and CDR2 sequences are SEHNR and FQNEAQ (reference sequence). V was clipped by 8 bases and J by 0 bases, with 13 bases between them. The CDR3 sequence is CASVKGGSNTGELFF. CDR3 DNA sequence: TGTGCCAGCGTAAAGGGGGGCTCGAACACCGGGGAGCTGTTTTTT.

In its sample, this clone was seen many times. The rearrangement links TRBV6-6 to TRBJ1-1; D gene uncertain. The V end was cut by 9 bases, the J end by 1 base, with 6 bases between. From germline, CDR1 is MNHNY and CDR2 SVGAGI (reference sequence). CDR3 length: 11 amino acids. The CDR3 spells CASWKNTEAFF. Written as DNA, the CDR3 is TGTGCCAGTTGGAAGAACACTGAAGCTTTCTTT.

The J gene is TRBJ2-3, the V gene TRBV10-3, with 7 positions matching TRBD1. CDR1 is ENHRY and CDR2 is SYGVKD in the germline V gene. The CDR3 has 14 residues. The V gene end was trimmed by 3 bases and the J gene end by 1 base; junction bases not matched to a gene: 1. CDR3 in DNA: TGTGCCATCAGTGACGGACAGGGCACAGATACGCAGTATTTT. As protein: CAISDGQGTDTQYF.

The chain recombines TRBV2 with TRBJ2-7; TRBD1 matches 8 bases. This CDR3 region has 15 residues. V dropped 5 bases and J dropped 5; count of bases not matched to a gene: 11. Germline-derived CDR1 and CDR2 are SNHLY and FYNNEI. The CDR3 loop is CASSIADRVPHEQYF. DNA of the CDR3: TGTGCCAGCAGTATCGCGGACAGGGTTCCTCACGAGCAGTACTTC.

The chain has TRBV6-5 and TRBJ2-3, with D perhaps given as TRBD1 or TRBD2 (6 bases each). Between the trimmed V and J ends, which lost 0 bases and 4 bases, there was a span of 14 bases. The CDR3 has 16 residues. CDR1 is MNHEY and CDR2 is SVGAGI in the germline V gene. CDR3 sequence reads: CASSYSTRGKADTQYF. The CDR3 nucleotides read TGTGCCAGCAGTTACTCGACTAGGGGGAAGGCAGATACGCAGTATTTT.

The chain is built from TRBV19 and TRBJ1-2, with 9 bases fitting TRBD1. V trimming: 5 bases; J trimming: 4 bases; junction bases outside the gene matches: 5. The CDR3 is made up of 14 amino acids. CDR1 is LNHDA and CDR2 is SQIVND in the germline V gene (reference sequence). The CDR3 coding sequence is TGTGCCAGTAGTGTACAGGGGGCGGTCTATGGCTACACCTTC. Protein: CASSVQGAVYGYTF.

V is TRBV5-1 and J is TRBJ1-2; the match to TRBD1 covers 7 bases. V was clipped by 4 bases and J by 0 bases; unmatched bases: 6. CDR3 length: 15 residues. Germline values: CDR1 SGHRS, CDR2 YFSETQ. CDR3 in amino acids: CASSPGTVPNYGYTF. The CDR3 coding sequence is TGCGCCAGCAGCCCCGGGACAGTCCCTAACTATGGCTACACCTTC. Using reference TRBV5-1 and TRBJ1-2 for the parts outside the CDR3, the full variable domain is KAGVTQTPRYLIKTRGQQVTLSCSPISGHRSVSWYQQTPGQGLQFLFEYFSETQRNKGNFPGRFSGRQFSNSRSEMNVSTLELGDSALYLCASSPGTVPNYGYTFGSGTRLTVV.

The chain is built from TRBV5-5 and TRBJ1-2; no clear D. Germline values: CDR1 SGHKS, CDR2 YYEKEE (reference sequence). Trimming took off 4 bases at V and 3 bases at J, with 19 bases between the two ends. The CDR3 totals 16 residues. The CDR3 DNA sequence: TGTGCCAGCAGCGAAGATTCCACGGGTGGCTACTATGGCTACACCTTC. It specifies CASSEDSTGGYYGYTF.

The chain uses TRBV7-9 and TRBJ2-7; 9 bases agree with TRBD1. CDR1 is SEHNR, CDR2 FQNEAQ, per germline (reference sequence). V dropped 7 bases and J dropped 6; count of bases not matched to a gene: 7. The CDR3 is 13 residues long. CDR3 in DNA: TGTGCCAGCACCGCCTCGGGACAGGGCGAGCAGTACTTC. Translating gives CASTASGQGEQYF.

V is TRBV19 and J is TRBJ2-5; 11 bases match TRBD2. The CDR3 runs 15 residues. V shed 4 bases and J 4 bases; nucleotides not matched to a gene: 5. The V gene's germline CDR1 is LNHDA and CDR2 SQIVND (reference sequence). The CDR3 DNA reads TGTGCCAGTAGTAGCGGGACTAGCGGAGGAGAGACCCAGTACTTC. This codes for CASSSGTSGGETQYF.

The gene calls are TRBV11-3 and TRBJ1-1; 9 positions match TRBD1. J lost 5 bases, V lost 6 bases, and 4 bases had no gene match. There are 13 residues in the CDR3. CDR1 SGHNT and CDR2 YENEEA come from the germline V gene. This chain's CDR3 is CASSGQGRTEAFF. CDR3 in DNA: TGTGCCAGCAGTGGACAGGGGAGAACTGAAGCTTTCTTT.

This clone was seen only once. The CDR3 region has the DNA TGTGCCAGCACCAGAGGCGGCGGGGGGGGAAATGAGCAGTTCTTC. It encodes CASTRGGGGGNEQFF. The chain couples TRBV13 to TRBJ2-1, with TRBD2 matching over 9 bases. Germline V CDR1 and CDR2: PRHDT, FYEKMQ (reference sequence). The CDR3 runs to 15 residues. Trimming cost V 7 bases and J 7 bases; bases outside gene matches: 11.

The CDR3 nucleotides are TGTGCCAGCAGTTTACCGGAGCGGGGGGGCCATGGAGATACGCAGTATTTT. Protein: CASSLPERGGHGDTQYF. The chain combines TRBV27 with TRBJ2-3; 10 positions agree with TRBD2. Germline CDR1 MNHEY, CDR2 SMNVEV (reference sequence). The CDR3 loop spans 17 amino acids. Trimming at V came to 2 bases and at J to 5 bases, leaving 10 bases not matched to a gene.

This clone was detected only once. CDR3 amino acids: CASSAGLAGASNTGELFF. The CDR3 DNA sequence: TGTGCCAGCAGCGCCGGACTAGCGGGGGCGTCGAACACCGGGGAGCTGTTTTTT. The rearrangement joins TRBV9 to TRBJ2-2; 13 bases align to TRBD2. Trimming cost V 3 bases and J 0 bases; bases outside gene matches: 5. The CDR3 is made up of 18 amino acids. Germline lookup yields CDR1 SGDLS and CDR2 YYNGEE.

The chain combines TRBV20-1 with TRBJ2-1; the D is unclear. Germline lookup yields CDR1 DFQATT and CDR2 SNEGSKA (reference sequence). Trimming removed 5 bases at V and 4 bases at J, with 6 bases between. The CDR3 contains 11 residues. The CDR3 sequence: CSARAYNEQFF. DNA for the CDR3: TGCAGTGCTCGGGCGTACAATGAGCAGTTCTTC.

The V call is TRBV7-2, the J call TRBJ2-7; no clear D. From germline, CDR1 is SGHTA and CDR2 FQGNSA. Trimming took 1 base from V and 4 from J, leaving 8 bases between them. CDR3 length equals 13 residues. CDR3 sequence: CASSLGQLYEQYF. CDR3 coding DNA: TGTGCCAGCAGCTTAGGGCAGCTTTACGAGCAGTACTTC.